The 27 T cell receptor beta chains presented below share a single source sample, sequenced in a study of graft-versus-host responses after intestinal transplantation. For these TCRs, the target antigens are not known. The data were produced by immunoSEQ multiplex PCR, yet TCRdb's version contains in-frame clones alone and is incomplete. The table records more than 80,000 clones, about 89% of them present only once. This specimen consisted of unstimulated CD4+ T cells sorted from spleen or lymph node cells, obtained before intestinal transplant. These receptors came from a human donor who received an intestinal transplant.

The chain uses TRBV5-1 and TRBJ2-4; a possible D gene is TRBD1 (5 bases). Germline CDR1 reads SGHRS; CDR2 reads YFSETQ. V gave up 4 bases and J gave up 0 bases, with 14 bases separating them. This CDR3 is built from 16 residues. The CDR3 loop reads CASSPSDTLAKNIQYF. In nucleotides, the CDR3 is TGCGCCAGCAGCCCCTCGGACACCTTAGCCAAAAACATTCAGTACTTC.

There are a few counts of this clone. This rearrangement joins TRBV5-6 to TRBJ1-3; D remains unclear. Germline V gene lookup returns CDR1 SGHDT and CDR2 YYEEEE. V dropped 2 bases and J dropped 0 bases, with 15 bases sitting between them. This CDR3 is 17 amino acids long. CDR3 region: CASSFDRQPSSGNTIYF. The CDR3 bases are TGTGCCAGCAGCTTTGACCGCCAACCTAGCTCTGGAAACACCATATATTTT.

The chain carries TRBV6-1 and TRBJ2-1; 12 bases are shared with TRBD2. With 2 bases clipped from V and 4 bases from J, the junction kept 0 bases outside the gene matches. The germline CDR1 and CDR2 sequences are MNHNS and SASEGT. The CDR3 sequence is 15 residues long. CDR3 region: CASSELAGGYNEQFF. The CDR3 DNA reads as TGTGCCAGCAGTGAACTAGCGGGAGGGTACAATGAGCAGTTCTTC.

The genes are TRBV28 and TRBJ2-5; no definite D call. From germline, CDR1 is MDHEN and CDR2 SYDVKM. The V end lost 6 bases, the J end lost 4 bases, and 12 bases lay between the germline ends. The CDR3 consists of 13 residues. CDR3 loop: CASSSQPLETQYF. DNA of the CDR3: TGTGCCAGCAGCTCACAGCCCCTAGAGACCCAGTACTTC.

This clone was detected once. This rearrangement joins TRBV9 to TRBJ1-3; weak D call: TRBD1 (5 bases). CDR3 length: 16 amino acids. V lost 0 bases and J lost 0, with 10 bases in between. The germline V gene has CDR1 SGDLS and CDR2 YYNGEE. DNA of the CDR3: TGTGCCAGCAGCGTAGAGGTCGGGGGCTCTGGAAACACCATATATTTT. Protein product: CASSVEVGGSGNTIYF.

The V and J genes are TRBV9 and TRBJ2-3, with 8 bases aligning to TRBD2. The CDR3 loop spans 14 amino acids. Unmatched junction bases numbered 2, after V lost 0 bases and J lost 5 bases. Germline CDR1 SGDLS, CDR2 YYNGEE. The CDR3 here is CASSVGTSRDTQYF. The CDR3 DNA is TGTGCCAGCAGCGTAGGGACTAGCCGAGATACGCAGTATTTT.

This chain connects TRBV5-6 to TRBJ2-3; D perhaps matches TRBD1 (7 bases). Germline CDR1 is SGHDT and CDR2 is YYEEEE. V shed 4 bases and J shed 2 bases, with 17 bases lying between them. The CDR3 contains 16 residues. CDR3 sequence reads: CASSATAGGFTDTQYF. CDR3 nucleotide sequence: TGTGCCAGCAGCGCCACGGCAGGGGGGTTCACAGATACGCAGTATTTT.

The chain couples TRBV29-1 to TRBJ2-1, with 9 bases lining up with TRBD2. After removal of 3 bases from V and 6 bases from J, the junction contained 6 bases not matched to a gene. CDR3 length: 14 amino acids. CDR1 is SQVTM, CDR2 ANQGSEA, per germline. The CDR3 DNA sequence: TGCAGCGTTGACGTAGCGGGAGTCCGCAATGAGCAGTTCTTC. Translation gives CSVDVAGVRNEQFF.

The genes are TRBV11-2 and TRBJ2-7; weak D call: TRBD2 (7 bases). This CDR3 comprises 17 residues. Germline-derived CDR1 and CDR2 are SGHAT and FQNNGV. Between the trimmed V and J ends, which lost 3 bases and 2 bases, there was a span of 20 bases. The CDR3 sequence: CASSFKVGGLGPYEQYF. The DNA of the CDR3 is TGTGCCAGCAGCTTTAAGGTGGGGGGGCTCGGACCCTACGAGCAGTACTTC. The full variable domain, completed using reference TRBV11-2 and TRBJ2-7, is EAGVAQSPRYKIIEKRQSVAFWCNPISGHATLYWYQQILGQGPKLLIQFQNNGVVDDSQLPKDRFSAERLKGVDSTLKIQPAKLEDSAVYLCASSFKVGGLGPYEQYFGPGTRLTVT.

This CDR3 is CASSLGTVTYEQYF. In DNA, the CDR3 is TGCGCCAGCAGCTTGGGGACAGTCACCTACGAGCAGTACTTC. The chain has TRBV5-1 and TRBJ2-7, with D possibly matching TRBD1 (6 bases). Trimming shortened V by 0 bases and J by 2 bases, and 9 bases separated the two germline ends. The CDR3 is 14 amino acids. Germline lookup yields CDR1 SGHRS and CDR2 YFSETQ.

This chain uses TRBV27 with TRBJ2-7; D remains unclear. The CDR3 runs 15 residues. V was shortened by 6 bases and J by 0 bases, with 15 bases between the two germline ends. Germline V lookup: CDR1 MNHEY, CDR2 SMNVEV (reference sequence). The CDR3 nucleotides read TGTGCCAGCAGCTCCCGACTTGGCCCCTCCTACGAGCAGTACTTC. As protein: CASSSRLGPSYEQYF.

The J gene is TRBJ2-3, the V gene TRBV5-6; possible D gene TRBD2, 6 bases. Germline CDR1 is SGHDT and CDR2 is YYEEEE. This CDR3 is 17 amino acids long. V lost 4 bases and J lost 0, with 18 bases in between. In nucleotides, the CDR3 is TGTGCCAGCAGCCTCCGGCAAAGCGGGTTTAGCACAGATACGCAGTATTTT. It yields the protein CASSLRQSGFSTDTQYF.

The genes are TRBV6-5 and TRBJ2-7; TRBD1 matches 10 bases. The CDR3 loop spans 15 amino acids. V was pared by 2 bases and J by 6 bases, with 7 bases of the junction left unmatched. Per germline, CDR1 MNHEY and CDR2 SVGAGI. The CDR3 DNA is TGTGCCAGCAGTTACAGCGGCCGGACAGGGGGCGAGCAGTACTTC. Translating it yields CASSYSGRTGGEQYF.

The rearrangement joins TRBV28 to TRBJ1-2; D ambiguous. CDR3 length: 11 residues. Germline CDR1 is MDHEN and CDR2 is SYDVKM. V was pared by 6 bases and J by 8 bases, with 10 bases between. The CDR3 loop reads CASSPGVGYTF. As DNA, the CDR3 is TGTGCCAGCAGCCCCGGTGTGGGCTACACCTTC.

The chain uses TRBV6-6 and TRBJ1-5; D might be TRBD1 (5 bases). This CDR3 is built from 14 residues. V was clipped by 2 bases and J by 6 bases, with 11 bases between them. Germline CDR1 and CDR2: MNHNY and SVGAGI (reference sequence). The CDR3 sequence: CASSYVGRGQPQHF. The CDR3 bases are TGTGCCAGCAGTTACGTAGGAAGGGGTCAGCCCCAGCATTTT.

This clone occurred once. The chain links TRBV5-1 to TRBJ2-7; 11 nucleotides align to TRBD2. The CDR3 sequence is 14 residues long. In germline, CDR1 is SGHRS, CDR2 YFSETQ. Unmatched junction bases numbered 6, after V lost 4 bases and J lost 6 bases. The CDR3 DNA reads TGCGCCAGCAGCCCTCGACTAGCGGGGAGCGAGCAGTACTTC. Translated: CASSPRLAGSEQYF.

V usage is TRBV4-2 and J usage is TRBJ1-1; 8 bases match TRBD1. Germline V lookup: CDR1 LGHNA, CDR2 YNFKEQ. Trimming took 3 bases from V and 6 from J; bases not matched to a gene: 3. This CDR3 region has 13 residues. CDR3 protein: CASSQGTGAEAFF. CDR3 DNA sequence: TGTGCCAGCAGCCAGGGGACAGGCGCTGAAGCTTTCTTT.

The chain joins TRBV2 to TRBJ2-3; 11 nucleotides line up with TRBD2. The V gene end was trimmed by 4 bases and the J gene end by 2 bases; junction bases not matched to a gene: 5. This CDR3 is built from 16 residues. CDR1 SNHLY and CDR2 FYNNEI come from the germline V gene. CDR3 residues: CASSGRTSGFTDTQYF. Here the CDR3 DNA reads TGTGCCAGCAGTGGCAGGACTAGCGGGTTCACAGATACGCAGTATTTT.

On this clone itself: Other nucleotide sequences in the sample specify the same CDR3. The V gene is TRBV28, the J gene TRBJ1-4; no clear D. Trimming left V 2 bases short and J 8 bases short, with 3 bases between. From germline, CDR1 is MDHEN and CDR2 SYDVKM. The CDR3 covers 11 residues. CDR3 sequence (DNA): TGTGCCAGCAGTTTACGGGAAAAACTGTTTTTT. As protein: CASSLREKLFF.

The chain combines TRBV11-1 with TRBJ2-3, with 7 bases identical to TRBD2. The CDR3 length is 14 residues. V shed 4 bases, J shed 10 bases, and the junction held 11 bases outside the gene matches. Germline CDR1 is SGHAT and CDR2 is FQDESV (reference sequence). In DNA form, the CDR3 reads TGTGCCAGCAGCTCCTCAGCGGGGAGGGAGGCGCAGTATTTT. Amino acids: CASSSSAGREAQYF.

The chain combines TRBV6-1 with TRBJ2-4; 9 nucleotides align to TRBD1. Germline V gives CDR1 MNHNS, CDR2 SASEGT. J was trimmed by 1 base and V by 5 bases; bases with no gene match: 6. The CDR3 contains 16 residues. CDR3 amino acids: CASSQDRGSAKNIQYF. As DNA, the CDR3 is TGTGCCAGCAGTCAAGACAGGGGGAGTGCCAAAAACATTCAGTACTTC.

This chain joins TRBV27 and TRBJ2-7; D is unresolved. Trimming removed 4 bases from V and 4 bases from J, with 5 bases in between. The CDR3 has 11 residues. Germline CDR1 and CDR2: MNHEY and SMNVEV (reference sequence). CDR3 in DNA: TGTGCCAGCAGTTCCCTTTACGAGCAGTACTTC. It specifies CASSSLYEQYF.

The chain couples TRBV5-1 to TRBJ2-7, with D maybe TRBD2 (5 bases). The ends were cut back, 4 bases at V and 5 bases at J, with 19 bases in the middle. CDR1 and CDR2 (germline): SGHRS, YFSETQ. The CDR3 has 15 amino acids. This CDR3 reads CASSPDGVPRDEQYF. CDR3 nucleotide sequence: TGCGCCAGCAGCCCGGACGGGGTCCCTAGGGACGAGCAGTACTTC.

Regarding this clone: One junction end disagrees with the germline gene, perhaps due to a read error. V usage is TRBV2 and J usage is TRBJ2-1; 8 bases map to TRBD2. The germline V gene has CDR1 SNHLY and CDR2 FYNNEI. This CDR3 is built from 12 residues. The CDR3 region is CASDDTGTSRIF. The CDR3 DNA sequence: TGTGCCAGCGACGACACCGGGACTAGTAGGATCTTC. The variable domain in full, with the rest retrieved from reference TRBV2 and TRBJ2-1, is EPEVTQTPSHQVTQMGQEVILRCVPISNHLYFYWYRQILGQKVEFLVSFYNNEISEKSEIFDDQFSVERPDGSNFTLKIRSTKLEDSAMYFCASDDTGTSRIFGPGTRLTVL.

A single count supports this clone. The chain is built from TRBV6-1 and TRBJ2-5; the D gene is possibly TRBD1 (5 bases). The end of the DNA fits TRBJ2-7 better, so the J call may be wrong. CDR3 size: 14 residues. Per the germline V gene, CDR1 is MNHNS and CDR2 is SASEGT. This CDR3 is CASSVRGPSYEQYF. In nucleotides, the CDR3 is TGTGCCAGCAGTGTTAGGGGCCCGTCCTACGAGCAGTACTTC.

The rearrangement links TRBV7-6 to TRBJ2-7, with a weak D call TRBD1 (6 bases). Germline V gives CDR1 SGHVS, CDR2 FNYEAQ. The CDR3 runs 15 residues. Between the trimmed V and J ends, which lost 2 bases and 0 bases, there was a span of 11 bases. The CDR3 sequence is CASSLMTGPSYEQYF. CDR3 bases: TGTGCCAGCAGCTTAATGACAGGTCCCTCCTACGAGCAGTACTTC.

This clone appeared once. The V gene is TRBV5-6, the J gene TRBJ2-7; 7 bases line up with TRBD1. The CDR3 has 13 residues. CDR1 and CDR2 from the germline V gene are SGHDT and YYEEEE. With V trimmed by 2 bases and J by 7 bases, 6 bases remained unmatched. The CDR3 is CASSFLQGKEQYF. CDR3 bases: TGTGCCAGCAGCTTTCTACAGGGGAAGGAGCAGTACTTC.